One sample yielded the 2 T cell receptor beta chains listed below, sequenced in a study of blood T cell repertoires in COVID-19. The protocol was immunoSEQ multiplex PCR, while the TCRdb copy is restricted to in-frame clones and leaves out a portion. The sample consists of tens of thousands of clones, more than 70% of them appearing once. The sample was peripheral blood. The receptors were gathered from a man in his fifties with COVID-19, enrolled during active disease.

This clone was seen only a few times. The V call is TRBV27, the J call TRBJ1-2; 8 positions agree with TRBD1. The CDR3 contains 17 residues. In germline, CDR1 is MNHEY, CDR2 SMNVEV (reference sequence). V was clipped by 6 bases and J by 2 bases; unmatched bases: 14. The CDR3 DNA follows: TGTGCCAGCAGGGGGGACAGGCCCCTCTCTAGGAACTATGGCTACACCTTC. Amino acids: CASRGDRPLSRNYGYTF.

The chain uses TRBV24-1 and TRBJ1-2; TRBD1 matches 9 bases. The CDR3 loop spans 16 amino acids. Per the germline V gene, CDR1 is KGHDR and CDR2 is SFDVKD. After removal of 9 bases from V and 4 bases from J, the junction contained 14 bases not matched to a gene. The CDR3 loop is CATEAGTGRGIYGYTF. As DNA, the CDR3 is TGTGCCACCGAAGCCGGGACAGGGCGCGGAATCTATGGCTACACCTTC.